This entry describes one T cell receptor (beta chain). Its matching antigen is unknown. The CDR3 runs 14 residues. Germline CDR1 is MNHEY and CDR2 is SMNVEV (reference sequence). V shed 6 bases, J shed 7 bases, and the junction held 9 bases outside the gene matches. This record belongs to a study of blood T cells in healthy people across ages. Every donor provided roughly 10 milliliters of peripheral blood. Whole-study results and caveats: Unsorted PBMC material precluded a definitive naive versus antigen-experienced comparison.

Then a second PCR, running about 7 to 11 cycles, was carried out with a sample-barcoded 5' primer and a J-beta primer mix. A tag from a template-switch adaptor with 12 random nucleotides marked each cDNA molecule. TCRdb fed the 5' RACE reads into MiXCR, producing one record per CDR3 protein. In the table there are hundreds of thousands of distinct CDR3 sequences, roughly three fifths of which are singletons. V is TRBV27 and J is TRBJ2-1; TRBD2 matches at 7 bases. This sequence originates from a man aged 35-49 years in good health. Sequencing was carried out using blood. In nucleotides, the CDR3 is TGTGCCAGCAGCCTTAGCGGGTTAGTGAATGAGCAGTTCTTC. This codes for CASSLSGLVNEQFF.